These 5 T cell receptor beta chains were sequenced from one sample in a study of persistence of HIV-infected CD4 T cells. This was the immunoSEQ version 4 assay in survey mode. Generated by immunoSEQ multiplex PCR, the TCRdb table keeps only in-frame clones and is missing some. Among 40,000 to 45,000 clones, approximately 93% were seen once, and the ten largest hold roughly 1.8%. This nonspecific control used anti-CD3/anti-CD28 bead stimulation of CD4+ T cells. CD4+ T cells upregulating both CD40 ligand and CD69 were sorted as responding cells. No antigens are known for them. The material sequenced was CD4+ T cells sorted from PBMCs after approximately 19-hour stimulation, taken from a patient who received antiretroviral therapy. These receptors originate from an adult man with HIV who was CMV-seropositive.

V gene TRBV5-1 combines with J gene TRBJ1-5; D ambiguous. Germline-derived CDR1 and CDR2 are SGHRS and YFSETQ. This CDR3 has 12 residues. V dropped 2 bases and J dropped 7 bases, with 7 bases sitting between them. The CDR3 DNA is TGCGCCAGCAGCTTAGAGGGACAGCCCCAGCATTTT. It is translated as CASSLEGQPQHF.

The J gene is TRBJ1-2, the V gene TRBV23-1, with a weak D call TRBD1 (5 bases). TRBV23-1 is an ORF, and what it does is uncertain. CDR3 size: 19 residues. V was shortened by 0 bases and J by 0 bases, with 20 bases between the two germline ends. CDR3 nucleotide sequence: TGCGCCAGCAGTCAATCGGGGGGAGGGATACAGTCTGCTAACTATGGCTACACCTTC. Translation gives CASSQSGGGIQSANYGYTF.

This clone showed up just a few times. The CDR3 here is CAISTGVEETQYF. DNA of the CDR3: TGTGCCATCAGTACAGGGGTGGAGGAGACCCAGTACTTC. The chain has TRBV10-3 and TRBJ2-5; 7 nucleotides match TRBD1. Trimming took 5 bases from V and 5 from J; bases not matched to a gene: 5. The CDR3 contains 13 residues. Germline assignment: CDR1 ENHRY and CDR2 SYGVKD.

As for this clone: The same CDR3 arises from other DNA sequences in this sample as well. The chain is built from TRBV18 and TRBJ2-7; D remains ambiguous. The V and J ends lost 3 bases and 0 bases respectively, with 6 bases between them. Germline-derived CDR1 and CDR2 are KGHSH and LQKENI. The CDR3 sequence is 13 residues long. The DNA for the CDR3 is TGTGCCAGCTCACCCTCGAGCTCCTACGAGCAGTACTTC. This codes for CASSPSSSYEQYF.

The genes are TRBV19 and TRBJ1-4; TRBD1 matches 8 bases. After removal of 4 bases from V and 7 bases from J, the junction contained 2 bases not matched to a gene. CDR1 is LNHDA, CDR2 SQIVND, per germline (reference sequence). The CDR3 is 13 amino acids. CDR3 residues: CASSSRGREKLFF. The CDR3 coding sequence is TGTGCCAGTAGTAGCAGGGGGCGTGAAAAACTGTTTTTT.